The present T cell receptor (beta chain) was sequenced within a study of cytomegalovirus exposure and HLA in healthy donors. As for the study in general: Of all 380 or so donors who were genotyped, roughly 81% belonged to the Caucasian-associated ancestry cluster. General study points: Earlier analysis looked at TCR beta V segments, and most were productive about 87% or about 30% of the time. CMV serostatus was the only immune exposure information that was available. Roughly even sequencing depth across donors was the assumption behind the presence/absence analyses.

The CDR3 runs to 18 residues. CDR1 and CDR2 from the germline V gene are SSHAT and FNYEAQ (reference sequence). Remarks on this clone: The antigen is undetermined.

Use of 60 Vbeta and 13 Jbeta primers characterized the PCR. TCRdb's copy holds only in-frame clones and misses some; the assay was immunoSEQ multiplex PCR. The sample carries more than 100,000 clones, over 70% recorded once. The sequencing input was PBMCs. This TCR was sampled from a woman aged 40 to 49 in good health and CMV-seronegative. The genes are TRBV7-7 and TRBJ2-7, with a tentative D call TRBD1 (5 bases). The CDR3 DNA sequence: TGTGGGGGATCATACAGCAGGGCGATACTTACAATAACCTACGAGCAGTACTTC. As protein: CGGSYSRAILTITYEQYF. Full variable domain (missing parts from reference TRBV7-7 and TRBJ2-7): GAGVSQSPRYKVTKRGQDVTLRCDPISSHATLYWYQQALGQGPEFLTYFNYEAQPDKSGLPSDRFSAERPEGSISTLTIQRTEQRDSAMYRCGGSYSRAILTITYEQYFGPGTRLTVT.